Each of the 30 T cell receptor beta chains below was sequenced from the same sample in a study of a mutant IDH1 vaccine in newly diagnosed glioma. Time point given: week 23, last vaccination. Vaccinated patients received 300 ug of mutant IDH1 20-mer peptide per dose, with topical imiquimod. Here immunoSEQ multiplex PCR was the method, and the copy in TCRdb shows in-frame clones only, minus some. The table has approximately 43,000 clones, about four fifths seen once. These receptors' targets are unknown. The specimen comprised PBMCs, sampled from a glioma patient whose treatment included an IDH1 peptide vaccine. Receptor source: a woman aged 40 to 50 with glioma. Some clones in this sample may be carry-over from other donors' samples.

J is TRBJ2-2 and V is TRBV6-5, with D unresolved. CDR1 MNHEY and CDR2 SVGAGI come from the germline V gene. This CDR3 spans 13 amino acids. V lost 10 bases and J lost 4, with 13 bases in between. CDR3 bases: TGTGCCACAACCCGTACGGGCACCGGGGAGCTGTTTTTT. Translating it yields CATTRTGTGELFF.

Only a few counts were recorded for this clone. The V and J genes are TRBV5-1 and TRBJ2-4; TRBD2 matches at 10 bases. After removal of 0 bases from V and 8 bases from J, the junction contained 11 bases not matched to a gene. The CDR3 loop spans 17 amino acids. Germline loops: CDR1 SGHRS, CDR2 YFSETQ. The DNA of the CDR3 is TGCGCCAGCAGCTTGGCCGTGAGCGGGAGGGCCGGGGACATTCAGTACTTC. This encodes CASSLAVSGRAGDIQYF.

The chain joins TRBV2 to TRBJ1-5; possible D gene TRBD1, 6 bases. CDR3 length equals 12 residues. CDR1 SNHLY and CDR2 FYNNEI come from the germline V gene. CDR3 sequence (DNA): TGTGCGAGTCACAGGGAGCATCAGCCCCAGCATTTT. Its translation: CASHREHQPQHF. Full variable domain (rest looked up from reference TRBV2 and TRBJ1-5): EPEVTQTPSHQVTQMGQEVILRCVPISNHLYFYWYRQILGQKVEFLVSFYNNEISEKSEIFDDQFSVERPDGSNFTLKIRSTKLEDSAMYFCASHREHQPQHFGDGTRLSIL.

This chain connects TRBV7-2 to TRBJ1-1; D may be TRBD1 (5 bases). The CDR3 runs 14 residues. Germline V gives CDR1 SGHTA, CDR2 FQGNSA. V dropped 4 bases and J dropped 0 bases, with 9 bases sitting between them. The CDR3 nucleotides read TGTGCCAGCAGCTACGGGACGGTGAACACTGAAGCTTTCTTT. Its translation: CASSYGTVNTEAFF.

This clone qualifies as medium-sized (0.01 to 0.1%). J is TRBJ1-2 and V is TRBV19; 8 nucleotides agree with TRBD1. The CDR3 runs 14 residues. CDR1 and CDR2 from the germline V gene are LNHDA and SQIVND (reference sequence). V shed 7 bases, J shed 4 bases, and the junction held 8 bases outside the gene matches. The CDR3 here is CASTVDRATYGYTF. CDR3 DNA sequence: TGTGCCAGTACCGTGGACAGGGCTACCTATGGCTACACCTTC.

The gene calls are TRBV4-2 and TRBJ2-1; the D is unclear. The CDR3 loop spans 14 amino acids. The V end was cut by 0 bases, the J end by 7 bases, with 10 bases between. Germline V gives CDR1 LGHNA, CDR2 YNFKEQ. CDR3 sequence reads: CASSQESPRNEQFF. CDR3 nucleotide sequence: TGTGCCAGCAGCCAAGAATCGCCGAGAAATGAGCAGTTCTTC.

The V and J genes are TRBV7-2 and TRBJ2-7, with 14 bases identical to TRBD2. The V gene end was trimmed by 5 bases and the J gene end by 9 bases; junction bases not matched to a gene: 9. The germline V gene has CDR1 SGHTA and CDR2 FQGNSA. The CDR3 extends over 15 amino acids. CDR3: CASSLRTGTSGGQYF. For the CDR3, the DNA is TGTGCCAGCAGCCTCCGAACCGGGACTAGCGGGGGGCAGTACTTC.

The chain carries TRBV4-1 and TRBJ2-7; D unclear. Trimming left V 6 bases short and J 2 bases short, with 11 bases between. Germline CDR1 MGHRA, CDR2 YSYEKL. The CDR3 extends over 13 amino acids. In nucleotides, the CDR3 is TGCGCCAGCAGTTTGGGGTCGACCTACGAGCAGTACTTC. This sequence encodes CASSLGSTYEQYF.

This clone was observed a few times. The chain uses TRBV19 and TRBJ1-4; D not certain. The CDR3 length is 16 residues. Germline CDR1 reads LNHDA; CDR2 reads SQIVND (reference sequence). Trimming shortened V by 1 base and J by 3 bases, and 12 bases separated the two germline ends. The CDR3 bases are TGTGCCAGTAGTATAGTAGGCTTGAACTCTAATGAAAAACTGTTTTTT. Translating it yields CASSIVGLNSNEKLFF.

This clone was observed once. The chain couples TRBV14 to TRBJ2-3; D might be TRBD2 (6 bases). Germline CDR1 is SGHDN and CDR2 is FVKESK. This CDR3 has 13 residues. The V and J ends lost 4 bases and 9 bases respectively, with 14 bases between them. In DNA form, the CDR3 reads TGTGCCAGCAGCCCGAGTAGGGGAGGCACGCAGTATTTT. Its protein product is CASSPSRGGTQYF. Looking up the rest from reference TRBV14 and TRBJ2-3 gives the full variable domain: EAGVTQFPSHSVIEKGQTVTLRCDPISGHDNLYWYRRVMGKEIKFLLHFVKESKQDESGMPNNRFLAERTGGTYSTLKVQPAELEDSGVYFCASSPSRGGTQYFGPGTRLTVL.

This chain uses TRBV6-5 with TRBJ2-7; either TRBD1 or TRBD2 may supply D (6 bases each). Trimming pared 7 bases from V and 1 base from J, leaving 17 bases between. Germline V gene lookup returns CDR1 MNHEY and CDR2 SVGAGI. The CDR3 spans 15 residues. In DNA form, the CDR3 reads TGTGCCAGCACCCCGATTGGGGGGCCATCCTACGAGCAGTACTTC. This codes for CASTPIGGPSYEQYF.

This chain uses TRBV5-4 with TRBJ2-7; D call uncertain. V was clipped by 4 bases and J by 4 bases, with 18 bases between them. The germline V gene encodes CDR1 SGHNT and CDR2 YYREEE (reference sequence). There are 15 residues in the CDR3. The DNA for the CDR3 is TGTGCCAGCAGCCAAGCACACCAAACCCAGTACGAGCAGTACTTC. Its translation is CASSQAHQTQYEQYF.

This chain joins TRBV6-5 and TRBJ1-1; 8 bases are a match to TRBD1. The CDR3 length is 15 residues. Per the germline V gene, CDR1 is MNHEY and CDR2 is SVGAGI. The J segment lost 4 bases and the V segment lost 3 bases, leaving 7 bases of the junction unmatched. DNA of the CDR3: TGTGCCAGCAGTTATGGACAGGGTTTTCGCACTGAAGCTTTCTTT. As protein: CASSYGQGFRTEAFF.

The rearrangement links TRBV6-6 to TRBJ1-1; no clear D. Germline V lookup: CDR1 MNHNY, CDR2 SVGAGI (reference sequence). CDR3 size: 14 residues. The ends were cut back, 0 bases at V and 0 bases at J, with 5 bases in the middle. CDR3 amino acids: CASSYSHLNTEAFF. CDR3 nucleotide sequence: TGTGCCAGCAGTTACTCGCACCTGAACACTGAAGCTTTCTTT.

V is TRBV7-9 and J is TRBJ2-3, with 9 bases aligning to TRBD2. The J segment lost 4 bases and the V segment lost 5 bases, leaving 7 bases of the junction unmatched. Germline V gene data show CDR1 as SEHNR and CDR2 as FQNEAQ (reference sequence). This CDR3 has 15 residues. The CDR3 bases are TGTGCCAGCAGCCCTGTAGCGGGAGCCCCAGATACGCAGTATTTT. The encoded protein is CASSPVAGAPDTQYF.

The chain joins TRBV4-1 to TRBJ2-7; 11 nucleotides agree with TRBD2. V trimming: 0 bases; J trimming: 3 bases; junction bases outside the gene matches: 7. CDR3 length equals 17 residues. Germline V lookup: CDR1 MGHRA, CDR2 YSYEKL. DNA of the CDR3: TGCGCCAGCAGCCAAGATAGCGGGAGGGATAAACACTACGAGCAGTACTTC. Translation: CASSQDSGRDKHYEQYF.

This chain uses TRBV2 with TRBJ2-7; TRBD1 matches at 9 bases. This CDR3 has 14 amino acids. V was clipped by 5 bases and J by 0 bases; unmatched bases: 2. Germline V gene sequence: CDR1 SNHLY, CDR2 FYNNEI. CDR3 sequence (DNA): TGTGCCAGCAGTTCGGGACAGGGCTCCTACGAGCAGTACTTC. This gives the protein CASSSGQGSYEQYF.

The gene calls are TRBV7-9 and TRBJ2-2, with 9 positions matching TRBD1. This CDR3 is 15 amino acids long. Germline V gene data show CDR1 as SEHNR and CDR2 as FQNEAQ (reference sequence). The V segment lost 6 bases and the J segment 4 bases; nucleotides outside the gene matches: 6. In nucleotides, the CDR3 is TGTGCCAGCAGGACAGGGGGAGAAAGCACCGGGGAGCTGTTTTTT. Its protein product is CASRTGGESTGELFF.

The genes are TRBV28 and TRBJ2-7, with 12 bases identical to TRBD2. V was pared by 7 bases and J by 4 bases, with 14 bases of the junction left unmatched. This CDR3 comprises 17 residues. CDR1 and CDR2 from the germline V gene are MDHEN and SYDVKM. Written as DNA, the CDR3 is TGTGCCAGCACCACAACGGCCCTAGCGGGAGGGCTTTACGAGCAGTACTTC. Amino acid sequence: CASTTTALAGGLYEQYF.

The rearrangement joins TRBV27 to TRBJ2-7; tentatively, D is TRBD2 (6 bases). Germline V lookup: CDR1 MNHEY, CDR2 SMNVEV (reference sequence). V lost 4 bases to trimming and J lost 5 bases, with 18 bases between them. The CDR3 is 15 residues long. The CDR3 bases are TGTGCCAGCAGTTCGGCGGGGACTGACACAAACGAGCAGTACTTC. Translating gives CASSSAGTDTNEQYF.

The V and J genes are TRBV2 and TRBJ1-1; D is undetermined. CDR1 is SNHLY, CDR2 FYNNEI, per germline. The CDR3 spans 14 residues. With 1 base removed from V and 3 bases from J, the gap between germline ends came to 9 bases. The CDR3 DNA is TGTGCCAGCAGTGAAGGGAGTTCGGACACTGAAGCTTTCTTT. Amino acids: CASSEGSSDTEAFF. Full variable domain (missing parts from reference TRBV2 and TRBJ1-1): EPEVTQTPSHQVTQMGQEVILRCVPISNHLYFYWYRQILGQKVEFLVSFYNNEISEKSEIFDDQFSVERPDGSNFTLKIRSTKLEDSAMYFCASSEGSSDTEAFFGQGTRLTVV.

The chain is built from TRBV10-3 and TRBJ2-1; D is unclear. Between the trimmed V and J ends, which lost 5 bases and 7 bases, there was a span of 12 bases. This CDR3 comprises 13 residues. Germline values: CDR1 ENHRY, CDR2 SYGVKD. The CDR3 loop is CAISTDGFNEQFF. The CDR3 nucleotides read TGTGCCATCAGTACGGACGGTTTTAATGAGCAGTTCTTC.

The V call is TRBV10-3, the J call TRBJ2-5; 9 bases match TRBD1. The V gene end was trimmed by 10 bases and the J gene end by 2 bases; junction bases not matched to a gene: 8. There are 14 residues in the CDR3. Germline CDR1 reads ENHRY; CDR2 reads SYGVKD. As DNA, the CDR3 is TGTGCCACCCTGGACAGGGGTGAGCAAGAGACCCAGTACTTC. This encodes CATLDRGEQETQYF.

This chain links TRBV4-2 with TRBJ1-3; 7 nucleotides line up with TRBD1. The germline V gene has CDR1 LGHNA and CDR2 YNFKEQ. This CDR3 is built from 20 residues. The V and J ends lost 4 bases and 0 bases, in that order; junction bases with no gene match: 18. The chain's CDR3 is CASSRQTGPNTFLSGNTIYF. DNA of the CDR3: TGTGCCAGCAGCCGACAGACAGGGCCAAACACTTTCCTCTCTGGAAACACCATATATTTT.

This clone showed up just a few times. The chain joins TRBV27 to TRBJ1-5; TRBD1 agrees at 9 bases. Trimming cost V 6 bases and J 8 bases; bases outside gene matches: 8. Per the germline V gene, CDR1 is MNHEY and CDR2 is SMNVEV (reference sequence). This CDR3 is built from 14 residues. This CDR3 is CASSARQGEEPQHF. In nucleotides, the CDR3 is TGTGCCAGCAGCGCCCGACAGGGGGAAGAGCCCCAGCATTTT.

The chain joins TRBV9 to TRBJ2-2; a possible D gene is TRBD2 (5 bases). Germline assignment: CDR1 SGDLS and CDR2 YYNGEE. Trimming removed 0 bases from V and 5 bases from J, with 11 bases in between. The CDR3 extends over 15 amino acids. CDR3 region: CASSVAPGGTGELFF. Written as DNA, the CDR3 is TGTGCCAGCAGCGTAGCTCCCGGCGGGACCGGGGAGCTGTTTTTT.

This chain uses TRBV30 with TRBJ2-5, with TRBD2 matching over 7 bases. Matching the DNA end better, TRBJ2-7 makes the J call doubtful. This CDR3 is built from 18 residues. In germline, CDR1 is GTSNPN, CDR2 SVGIG (reference sequence). The CDR3 here is CAWSVPGGRYLRCDEQYF. The CDR3 nucleotides are TGTGCCTGGAGTGTACCGGGGGGACGTTATTTGAGGTGCGACGAGCAGTACTTC.

This chain links TRBV5-4 with TRBJ2-3, with 12 nucleotides matching TRBD1. CDR1 and CDR2 (germline): SGHNT, YYREEE (reference sequence). The junction had 7 bases not matched to a gene; V was cut back by 4 bases and J by 4 bases. This CDR3 contains 16 residues. This CDR3 is CASSPGQGAGADTQYF. CDR3 nucleotides: TGTGCCAGCAGCCCGGGACAGGGGGCCGGGGCAGATACGCAGTATTTT.

This clone is medium-sized. The chain uses TRBV2 and TRBJ1-1, with D uncertain. The V gene lost 2 bases and the J gene lost 4 bases, with 5 bases spanning the gap. This CDR3 region has 12 residues. Germline V lookup: CDR1 SNHLY, CDR2 FYNNEI. The CDR3 DNA sequence: TGTGCCAGCAGTGAAACGGGCACTGAAGCTTTCTTT. Translating gives CASSETGTEAFF.

Here the CDR3 reads CAISDSHNEQFF. CDR3 nucleotide sequence: TGTGCCATCAGTGATAGCCACAATGAGCAGTTCTTC. The genes are TRBV10-3 and TRBJ2-1; D unclear. There are 12 residues in the CDR3. The germline V and J ends were trimmed by 3 bases and 5 bases, with 5 bases remaining between them. Germline CDR1 ENHRY, CDR2 SYGVKD.